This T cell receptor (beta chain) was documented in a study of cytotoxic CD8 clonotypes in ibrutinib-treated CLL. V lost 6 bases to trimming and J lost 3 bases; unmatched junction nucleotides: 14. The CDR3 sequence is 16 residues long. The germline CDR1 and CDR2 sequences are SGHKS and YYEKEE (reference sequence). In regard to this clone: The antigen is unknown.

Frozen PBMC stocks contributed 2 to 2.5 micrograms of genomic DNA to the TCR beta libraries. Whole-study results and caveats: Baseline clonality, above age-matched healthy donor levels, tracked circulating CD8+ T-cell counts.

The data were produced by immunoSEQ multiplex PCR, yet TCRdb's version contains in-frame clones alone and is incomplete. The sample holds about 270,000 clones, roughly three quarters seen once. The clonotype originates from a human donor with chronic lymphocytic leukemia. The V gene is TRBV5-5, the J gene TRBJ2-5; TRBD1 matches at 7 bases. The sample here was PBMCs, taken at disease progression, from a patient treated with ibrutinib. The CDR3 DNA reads TGTGCCAGCACCCGAACTGGGACAGATCCAAAAGAGACCCAGTACTTC. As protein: CASTRTGTDPKETQYF.